In its sample, the clone carrying this TCR beta chain was seen many times. The CDR3 is 16 residues long. In germline, CDR1 is PRHDT, CDR2 FYEKMQ (reference sequence). Trimming took off 0 bases at V and 4 bases at J, with 13 bases between the two ends. Time point here: blood at routine non-recurrence follow-up after resection. Every individual TCR cDNA molecule carried its own unique molecular identifier, which allowed correction of PCR and sequencing errors. TCRdb passed the 5' RACE reads through MiXCR, listing each CDR3 protein once. The profile shows about 38,000 distinct CDR3 sequences, approximately 7.5% of them singletons. The record originates from a study of spatial heterogeneity in lung cancer.

The source of this sequence is a male donor with early-stage non-small cell lung cancer. V usage is TRBV13 and J usage is TRBJ1-5; D remains ambiguous. The sample here was PBMCs, taken at follow-up. Here the CDR3 reads CASSLGRRTDNQPQHF. The DNA for the CDR3 is TGTGCCAGCAGCTTAGGCCGAAGGACTGATAATCAGCCCCAGCATTTT.